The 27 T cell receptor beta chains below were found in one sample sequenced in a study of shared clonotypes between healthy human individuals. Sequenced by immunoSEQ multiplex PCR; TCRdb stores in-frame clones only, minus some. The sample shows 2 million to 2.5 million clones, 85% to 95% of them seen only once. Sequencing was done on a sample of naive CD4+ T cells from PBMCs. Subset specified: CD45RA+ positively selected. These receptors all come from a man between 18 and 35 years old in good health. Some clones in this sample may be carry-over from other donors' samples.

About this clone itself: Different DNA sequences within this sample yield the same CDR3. This CDR3 reads CASSRLAGGRETQYF. CDR3 in DNA: TGTGCCAGCAGTCGACTAGCGGGAGGGAGGGAGACCCAGTACTTC. The chain is built from TRBV28 and TRBJ2-5; 14 bases are shared with TRBD2. V lost 5 bases, J lost 5 bases, and 4 bases stayed unmatched. Germline CDR1 is MDHEN and CDR2 is SYDVKM. The CDR3 spans 15 residues.

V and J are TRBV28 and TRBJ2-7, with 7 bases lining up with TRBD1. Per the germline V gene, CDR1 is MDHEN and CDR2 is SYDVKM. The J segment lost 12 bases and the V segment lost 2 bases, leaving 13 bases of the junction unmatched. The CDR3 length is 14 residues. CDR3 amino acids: CASSLGATGPRGYF. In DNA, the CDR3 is TGTGCCAGCAGTTTAGGGGCGACAGGGCCGCGTGGGTACTTC.

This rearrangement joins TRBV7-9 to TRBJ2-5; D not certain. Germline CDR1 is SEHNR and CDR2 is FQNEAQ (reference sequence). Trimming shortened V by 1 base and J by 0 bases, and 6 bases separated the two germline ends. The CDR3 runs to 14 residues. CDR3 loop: CASSLDGYQETQYF. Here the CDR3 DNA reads TGTGCCAGCAGCTTAGACGGGTACCAAGAGACCCAGTACTTC.

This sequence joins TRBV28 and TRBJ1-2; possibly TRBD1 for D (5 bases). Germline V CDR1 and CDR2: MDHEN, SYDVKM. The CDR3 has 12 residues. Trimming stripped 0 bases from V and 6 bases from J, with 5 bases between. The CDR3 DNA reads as TGTGCCAGCAGTTTATGGACAGATGGCTACACCTTC. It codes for CASSLWTDGYTF.

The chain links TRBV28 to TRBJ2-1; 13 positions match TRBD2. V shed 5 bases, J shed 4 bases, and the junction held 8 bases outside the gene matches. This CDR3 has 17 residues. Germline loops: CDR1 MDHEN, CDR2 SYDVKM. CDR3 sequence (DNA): TGTGCCAGCAGTACGAGACTAGCGGGAGGACCTTACAATGAGCAGTTCTTC. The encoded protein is CASSTRLAGGPYNEQFF. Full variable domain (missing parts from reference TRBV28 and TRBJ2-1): DVKVTQSSRYLVKRTGEKVFLECVQDMDHENMFWYRQDPGLGLRLIYFSYDVKMKEKGDIPEGYSVSREKKERFSLILESASTNQTSMYLCASSTRLAGGPYNEQFFGPGTRLTVL.

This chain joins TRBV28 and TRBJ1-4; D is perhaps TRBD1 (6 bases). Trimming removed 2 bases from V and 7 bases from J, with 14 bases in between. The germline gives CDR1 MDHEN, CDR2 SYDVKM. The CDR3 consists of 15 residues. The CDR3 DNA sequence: TGTGCCAGCAGTTTACCCACAGGGTCTGCTGAAAAACTGTTTTTT. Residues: CASSLPTGSAEKLFF.

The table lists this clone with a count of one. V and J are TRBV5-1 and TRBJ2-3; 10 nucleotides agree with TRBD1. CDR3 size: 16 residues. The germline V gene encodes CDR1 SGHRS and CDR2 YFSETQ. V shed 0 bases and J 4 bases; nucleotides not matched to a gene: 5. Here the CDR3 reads CASSLGRDRGPDTQYF. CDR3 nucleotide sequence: TGCGCCAGCAGCTTGGGAAGGGACAGGGGCCCAGATACGCAGTATTTT.

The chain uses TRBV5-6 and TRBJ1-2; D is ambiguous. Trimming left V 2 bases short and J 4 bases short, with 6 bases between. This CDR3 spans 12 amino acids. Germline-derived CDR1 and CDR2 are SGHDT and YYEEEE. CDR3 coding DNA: TGTGCCAGCAGCTTCTTGGGCTATGGCTACACCTTC. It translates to CASSFLGYGYTF.

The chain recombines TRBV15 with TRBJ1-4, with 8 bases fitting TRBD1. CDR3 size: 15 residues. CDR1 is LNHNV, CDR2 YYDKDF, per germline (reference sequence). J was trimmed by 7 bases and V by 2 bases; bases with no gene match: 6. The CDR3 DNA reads TGTGCCACCAGCAGACCGGACAGGGACCGTGAAAAACTGTTTTTT. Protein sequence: CATSRPDRDREKLFF.

CDR3 DNA: TGTGCCAGCGGACTAGCTTCAGATACGCAGTATTTT. Translated, it gives CASGLASDTQYF. This chain connects TRBV28 to TRBJ2-3; 8 nucleotides match TRBD2. Germline CDR1 reads MDHEN; CDR2 reads SYDVKM. The CDR3 is 12 amino acids. V dropped 8 bases and J dropped 4; count of bases not matched to a gene: 2.

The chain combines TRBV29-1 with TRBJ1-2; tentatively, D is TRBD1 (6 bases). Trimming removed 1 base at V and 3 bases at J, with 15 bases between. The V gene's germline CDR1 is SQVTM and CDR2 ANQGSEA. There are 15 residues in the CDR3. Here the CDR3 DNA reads TGCAGCGTTGAAGGCTCAGGGGCCGGGGACTATGGCTACACCTTC. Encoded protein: CSVEGSGAGDYGYTF.

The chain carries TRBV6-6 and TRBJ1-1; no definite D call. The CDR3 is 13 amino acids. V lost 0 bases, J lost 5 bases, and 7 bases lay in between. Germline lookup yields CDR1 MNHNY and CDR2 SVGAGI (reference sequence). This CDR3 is CASSYSRETEAFF. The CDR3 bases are TGTGCCAGCAGTTACTCTAGGGAAACTGAAGCTTTCTTT.

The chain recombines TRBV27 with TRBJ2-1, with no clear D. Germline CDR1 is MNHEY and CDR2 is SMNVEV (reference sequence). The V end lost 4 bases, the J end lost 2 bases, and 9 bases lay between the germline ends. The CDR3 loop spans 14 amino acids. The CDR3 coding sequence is TGTGCCAGCAGTTCGCGGACGCCCTACAATGAGCAGTTCTTC. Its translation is CASSSRTPYNEQFF.

The CDR3 spells CASSLAGGGQETQYF. CDR3 sequence (DNA): TGTGCCAGCAGCCTCGCAGGGGGTGGGCAAGAGACCCAGTACTTC. V is TRBV7-6 and J is TRBJ2-5, with 7 positions matching TRBD1. Germline CDR1 is SGHVS and CDR2 is FNYEAQ. The CDR3 extends over 15 amino acids. The V segment lost 5 bases and the J segment 2 bases; nucleotides outside the gene matches: 8. The whole variable domain, remainder taken from reference TRBV7-6 and TRBJ2-5, is GAGVSQSPRYKVTKRGQDVALRCDPISGHVSLYWYRQALGQGPEFLTYFNYEAQQDKSGLPNDRFSAERPEGSISTLTIQRTEQRDSAMYRCASSLAGGGQETQYFGPGTRLLVL.

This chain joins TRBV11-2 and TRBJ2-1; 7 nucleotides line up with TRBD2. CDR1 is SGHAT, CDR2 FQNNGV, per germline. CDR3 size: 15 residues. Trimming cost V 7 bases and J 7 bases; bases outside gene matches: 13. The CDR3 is CASTPLAGEWNEQFF. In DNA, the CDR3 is TGTGCCAGCACACCCCTTGCGGGAGAATGGAATGAGCAGTTCTTC.

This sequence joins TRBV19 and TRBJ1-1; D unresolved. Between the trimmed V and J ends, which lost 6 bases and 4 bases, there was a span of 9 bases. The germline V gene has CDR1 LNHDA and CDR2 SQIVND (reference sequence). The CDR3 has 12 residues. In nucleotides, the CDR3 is TGTGCCAGTAGCCGCGGTCTCACTGAAGCTTTCTTT. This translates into CASSRGLTEAFF.

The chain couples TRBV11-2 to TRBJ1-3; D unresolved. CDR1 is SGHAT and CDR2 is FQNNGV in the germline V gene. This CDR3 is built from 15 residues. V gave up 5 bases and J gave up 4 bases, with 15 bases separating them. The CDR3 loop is CASSLVRGAGNTIYF. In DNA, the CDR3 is TGTGCCAGCAGCCTCGTCCGGGGAGCGGGAAACACCATATATTTT.

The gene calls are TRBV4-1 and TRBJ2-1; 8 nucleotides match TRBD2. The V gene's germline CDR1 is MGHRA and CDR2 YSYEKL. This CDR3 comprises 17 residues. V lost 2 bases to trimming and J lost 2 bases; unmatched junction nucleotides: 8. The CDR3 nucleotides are TGCGCCAGCAGCCAACGGGAAGCGGGAGCGACCTACAATGAGCAGTTCTTC. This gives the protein CASSQREAGATYNEQFF.

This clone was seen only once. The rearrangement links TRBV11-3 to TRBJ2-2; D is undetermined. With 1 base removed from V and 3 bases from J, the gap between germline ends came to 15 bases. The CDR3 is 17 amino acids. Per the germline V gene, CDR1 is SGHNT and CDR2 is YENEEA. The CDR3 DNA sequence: TGTGCCAGCAGCTTAGGAGCCGGGTTGGGTTACACCGGGGAGCTGTTTTTT. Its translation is CASSLGAGLGYTGELFF.

DNA for the CDR3: TGTGCCAGCAGCCAAGAGGTGCGGATCGACGCCTACGAGCAGTACTTC. Its protein is CASSQEVRIDAYEQYF. The chain couples TRBV4-2 to TRBJ2-7; no clear D gene. The CDR3 runs to 16 residues. Germline values: CDR1 LGHNA, CDR2 YNFKEQ. Trimming removed 0 bases at V and 2 bases at J, with 14 bases between.

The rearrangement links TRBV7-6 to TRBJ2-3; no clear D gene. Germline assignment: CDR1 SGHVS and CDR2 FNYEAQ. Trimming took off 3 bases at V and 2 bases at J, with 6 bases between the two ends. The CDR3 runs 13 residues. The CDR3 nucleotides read TGTGCCAGCAGCTTGCAGCTCACAGATACGCAGTATTTT. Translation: CASSLQLTDTQYF.

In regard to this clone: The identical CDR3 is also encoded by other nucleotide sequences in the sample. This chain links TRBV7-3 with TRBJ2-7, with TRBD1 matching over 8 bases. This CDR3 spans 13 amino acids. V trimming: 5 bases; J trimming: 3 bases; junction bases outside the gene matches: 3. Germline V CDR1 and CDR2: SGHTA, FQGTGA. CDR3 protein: CASSPGQGYEQYF. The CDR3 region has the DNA TGTGCCAGCAGCCCTGGACAGGGCTACGAGCAGTACTTC.

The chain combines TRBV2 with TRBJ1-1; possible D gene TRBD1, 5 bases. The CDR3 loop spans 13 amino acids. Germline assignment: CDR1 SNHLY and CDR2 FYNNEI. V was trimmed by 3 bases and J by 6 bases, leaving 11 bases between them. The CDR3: CASSENGGSEAFF. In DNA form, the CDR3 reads TGTGCCAGCAGTGAGAATGGGGGTTCTGAAGCTTTCTTT.

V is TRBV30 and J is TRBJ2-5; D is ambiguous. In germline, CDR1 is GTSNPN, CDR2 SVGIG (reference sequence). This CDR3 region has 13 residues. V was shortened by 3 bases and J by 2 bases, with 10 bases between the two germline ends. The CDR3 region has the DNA TGTGCCTGGAGGAGAGGTCAGCAAGAGACCCAGTACTTC. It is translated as CAWRRGQQETQYF.

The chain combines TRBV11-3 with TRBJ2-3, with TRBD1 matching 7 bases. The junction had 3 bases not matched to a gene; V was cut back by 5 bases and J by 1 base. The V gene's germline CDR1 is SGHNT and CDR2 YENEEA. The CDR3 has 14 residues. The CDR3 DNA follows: TGTGCCAGCAGCCTCGGACAGGGCACAGATACGCAGTATTTT. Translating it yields CASSLGQGTDTQYF. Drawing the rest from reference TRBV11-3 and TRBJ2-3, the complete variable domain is EAGVVQSPRYKIIEKKQPVAFWCNPISGHNTLYWYLQNLGQGPELLIRYENEEAVDDSQLPKDRFSAERLKGVDSTLKIQPAELGDSAVYLCASSLGQGTDTQYFGPGTRLTVL.

The CDR3 nucleotides are TGTGCCTGGAGTGAACAGGCCTCAGGGGATACGCAGTATTTT. This gives the protein CAWSEQASGDTQYF. The V call is TRBV30, the J call TRBJ2-3, with a possible D match to TRBD1 (5 bases). The CDR3 contains 14 residues. V lost 1 base, J lost 6 bases, and 14 bases lay in between. Germline V gene data show CDR1 as GTSNPN and CDR2 as SVGIG (reference sequence).

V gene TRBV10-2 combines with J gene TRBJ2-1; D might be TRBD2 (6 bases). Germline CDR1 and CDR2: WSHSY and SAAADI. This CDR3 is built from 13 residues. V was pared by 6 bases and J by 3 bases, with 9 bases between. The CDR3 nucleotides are TGCGCCAGCAGGGGACTGTACTACAATGAGCAGTTCTTC. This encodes CASRGLYYNEQFF.